This record covers a single TCR beta chain. The antigen is undetermined. The data belong to a study of shared clonotypes between healthy human individuals. Produced via immunoSEQ multiplex PCR; TCRdb's table is partial and in-frame only. The table lists some 980,000 clones, less than 85% of them singletons. V was trimmed by 3 bases and J by 6 bases, leaving 9 bases between them. The CDR3 loop spans 13 amino acids. Germline V lookup: CDR1 SNHLY, CDR2 FYNNEI. Study results and caveats: Donor scarcity curtailed the genetic and exposure-history diversity represented herein. Relative to clonotypes present in all four donors, those not shared had lower generation probabilities. Expectations were that clonotype sharing among donors would be affected by sequencing depth.

This clonotype was sampled from a man younger than 30 in good health. V usage is TRBV2 and J usage is TRBJ1-5; D may be TRBD1 (5 bases). Material: memory CD4+ T cells sorted from blood. The subset here: CD45RA-negative fraction. CDR3 bases: TGTGCCAGCAGTGAGGTTGGGACTCAGCCCCAGCATTTT. It is translated as CASSEVGTQPQHF.